A single TCR beta chain is shown here with its context. Its antigen is undetermined. This entry belongs to a study of lymphopenia after photon versus proton radiotherapy. Study-level results: A bigger post-nadir fall in TCR diversity correlated inversely with survival time in deceased patients. Relative stability marked proton patients; photon patients lost diversity and naive cells. After the lymphocyte nadir, photon-treated repertoires showed oligoclonal expansion, especially of CD8+ Temra cells. Survival link was tested only in deceased patients; proton benefit remains a possibility.

V was pared by 4 bases and J by 5 bases, with 11 bases between. This CDR3 has 13 amino acids. The germline CDR1 and CDR2 sequences are KGHSH and LQKENI. Sequencing was performed with immunoSEQ multiplex PCR; in TCRdb, only in-frame clones are kept and a portion is missing. The sample has tens of thousands of clones; 87% are singletons. Specimen: peripheral blood, collected from a patient treated with proton-based radiotherapy. This clonotype was obtained from a man older than 75 with esophageal cancer. The chain combines TRBV18 with TRBJ1-2; TRBD1 might be the D (5 bases). The CDR3 reads CASSLDSQYGYTF. CDR3 DNA: TGTGCCAGCTCACTTGACAGTCAATATGGCTACACCTTC.